This entry lists 13 T cell receptor beta chains sequenced from one sample in a study of blood T cell repertoires in COVID-19. Profiling relied on immunoSEQ multiplex PCR, and the TCRdb table lists in-frame clones only, not all of them. The table shows about 120,000 clones, with around 88% occurring only once. The material sequenced was peripheral blood. Source of these receptors: a human donor with acute or convalescent COVID-19. The donor label of this sample is uncertain.

The V call is TRBV5-1, the J call TRBJ2-1; no clear D gene. This CDR3 region has 17 residues. Germline V gene sequence: CDR1 SGHRS, CDR2 YFSETQ. Trimming cost V 5 bases and J 4 bases, with 22 bases left between them. The CDR3 nucleotides read TGCGCCAGCAGTGAGAGGAGCGAATCCCCCTTGTACAATGAGCAGTTCTTC. Its translation is CASSERSESPLYNEQFF.

The genes are TRBV4-3 and TRBJ2-7, with 8 bases lining up with TRBD1. Germline CDR1 reads LGHNA; CDR2 reads YSLEER. The CDR3 contains 15 residues. V dropped 1 base and J dropped 0; count of bases not matched to a gene: 2. CDR3 bases: TGCGCCAGCAGCCAAGGGACAGGGAACTCCTACGAGCAGTACTTC. Its protein is CASSQGTGNSYEQYF.

The CDR3 spells CASVLSPGTQETQYF. Here the CDR3 DNA reads TGTGCCAGCGTGCTATCGCCCGGGACTCAAGAGACCCAGTACTTC. The genes are TRBV6-6 and TRBJ2-5; possibly TRBD2 for D (6 bases). The ends were cut back, 8 bases at V and 2 bases at J, with 18 bases in the middle. The CDR3 totals 15 residues. The germline gives CDR1 MNHNY, CDR2 SVGAGI (reference sequence).

This clone turned up a few times. The J gene is TRBJ1-2, the V gene TRBV5-1, with 9 bases that match TRBD1. V gave up 4 bases and J gave up 8 bases; unmatched junction bases: 9. The germline gives CDR1 SGHRS, CDR2 YFSETQ. CDR3 size: 14 residues. CDR3 sequence (DNA): TGCGCCAGCAGCGCGGTACAGGGGGCGTGGGGCTACACCTTC. Amino acid sequence: CASSAVQGAWGYTF. Full variable domain (remainder filled in from reference TRBV5-1 and TRBJ1-2): KAGVTQTPRYLIKTRGQQVTLSCSPISGHRSVSWYQQTPGQGLQFLFEYFSETQRNKGNFPGRFSGRQFSNSRSEMNVSTLELGDSALYLCASSAVQGAWGYTFGSGTRLTVV.

V is TRBV5-5 and J is TRBJ1-1; unclear D gene. Trimming pared 0 bases from V and 0 bases from J, leaving 9 bases between. This CDR3 contains 15 residues. The germline gives CDR1 SGHKS, CDR2 YYEKEE (reference sequence). The chain's CDR3 is CASSLAYGLNTEAFF. The DNA of the CDR3 is TGTGCCAGCAGCTTGGCCTACGGGTTGAACACTGAAGCTTTCTTT.

The CDR3 nucleotides read TGTGCCAGCAGCCAGGGACAGGGGGCGCCCCGTGGCTACACCTTC. It is translated as CASSQGQGAPRGYTF. The V and J genes are TRBV5-4 and TRBJ1-2; 12 positions match TRBD1. The junction had 8 bases not matched to a gene; V was cut back by 4 bases and J by 7 bases. CDR1 is SGHNT and CDR2 is YYREEE in the germline V gene (reference sequence). This CDR3 is 15 amino acids long. The variable domain in full, completed from reference TRBV5-4 and TRBJ1-2, reads ETGVTQSPTHLIKTRGQQVTLRCSSQSGHNTVSWYQQALGQGPQFIFQYYREEENGRGNFPPRFSGLQFPNYSSELNVNALELDDSALYLCASSQGQGAPRGYTFGSGTRLTVV.

The chain combines TRBV4-3 with TRBJ1-6, with a weak D call TRBD1 (5 bases). This CDR3 has 15 residues. The ends were cut back, 0 bases at V and 9 bases at J, with 12 bases in the middle. Germline CDR1 and CDR2: LGHNA and YSLEER. This CDR3 reads CASSQDRAGGSPLHF. Written as DNA, the CDR3 is TGCGCCAGCAGCCAAGACAGGGCCGGGGGTTCACCCCTCCACTTT.

The chain couples TRBV28 to TRBJ1-1, with a possible D match to TRBD1 (6 bases). The V end was cut by 4 bases, the J end by 2 bases, with 14 bases between. The germline V gene encodes CDR1 MDHEN and CDR2 SYDVKM. This CDR3 is built from 15 residues. Written as DNA, the CDR3 is TGTGCCAGCAGTTCTTTGACAGGCTCAAACACTGAAGCTTTCTTT. The encoded protein is CASSSLTGSNTEAFF.

This sequence joins TRBV12-1 and TRBJ2-1; TRBD2 is the table's D call, not checked against the DNA. TRBV12-1 is classified as a pseudogene. This CDR3 is built from 10 residues. The CDR3 DNA reads TGTGCCAGCAGGGGAGATGAGCAGTTCTTC. It yields the protein CASRGDEQFF.

This clone has only one observation. V usage is TRBV7-9 and J usage is TRBJ1-6; D gene uncertain. The V end lost 1 base, the J end lost 5 bases, and 12 bases lay between the germline ends. This CDR3 has 16 residues. CDR1 is SEHNR, CDR2 FQNEAQ, per germline (reference sequence). CDR3 loop: CASSLVVGHNNSPLHF. The CDR3 DNA is TGTGCCAGCAGCTTAGTGGTGGGCCACAATAATTCACCCCTCCACTTT.

This chain links TRBV9 with TRBJ2-5, with D unclear. The V and J ends lost 3 bases and 2 bases respectively, with 14 bases between them. This CDR3 contains 15 residues. Germline CDR1 reads SGDLS; CDR2 reads YYNGEE. Here the CDR3 reads CASSASPLVQETQYF. DNA for the CDR3: TGTGCCAGCAGCGCTAGTCCTTTGGTTCAAGAGACCCAGTACTTC.

This clone was recorded once. The rearrangement joins TRBV7-9 to TRBJ1-2; 9 bases match TRBD1. CDR1 and CDR2 from the germline V gene are SEHNR and FQNEAQ (reference sequence). J was trimmed by 10 bases and V by 6 bases; bases with no gene match: 15. CDR3 length: 15 amino acids. In nucleotides, the CDR3 is TGTGCCAGCAGGATGACCGGGACAGGGCTAATTATCTACACCTTC. Its protein is CASRMTGTGLIIYTF. The full variable domain, completed using reference TRBV7-9 and TRBJ1-2, is DTGVSQNPRHKITKRGQNVTFRCDPISEHNRLYWYRQTLGQGPEFLTYFQNEAQLEKSRLLSDRFSAERPKGSFSTLEIQRTEQGDSAMYLCASRMTGTGLIIYTFGSGTRLTVV.

The gene calls are TRBV10-3 and TRBJ2-3; 11 bases fit TRBD2. Germline CDR1 ENHRY, CDR2 SYGVKD. The CDR3 spans 15 residues. The J segment lost 2 bases and the V segment lost 8 bases, leaving 6 bases of the junction unmatched. CDR3 amino acids: CAIGTSGIYTDTQYF. The CDR3 DNA reads TGTGCCATCGGGACTAGCGGAATTTACACAGATACGCAGTATTTT.